One sample yielded the 23 T cell receptor beta chains listed below, sequenced in a study of blood T cell repertoires in COVID-19. Generated by immunoSEQ multiplex PCR, the TCRdb table keeps only in-frame clones and is missing some. The table shows 200,000 to 250,000 clones, with 70% to 90% occurring only once. Sequencing used peripheral blood. The receptors derive from a woman aged 18-30 years who had recovered from COVID-19.

Of note for this clone: The same CDR3 also results from other DNA sequences found in this sample. This chain connects TRBV27 to TRBJ1-2; 10 nucleotides line up with TRBD1. The V segment lost 5 bases and the J segment 5 bases; nucleotides outside the gene matches: 2. The V gene's germline CDR1 is MNHEY and CDR2 SMNVEV (reference sequence). The length of the CDR3 is 13 residues. CDR3 DNA sequence: TGTGCCAGCAGTCCGGGACAGGGGTATGGCTACACCTTC. This encodes CASSPGQGYGYTF.

The J gene is TRBJ1-2, the V gene TRBV6-1, with D perhaps matching TRBD1 (6 bases). Trimming took off 1 base at V and 3 bases at J, with 9 bases between the two ends. CDR3 length: 14 amino acids. In germline, CDR1 is MNHNS, CDR2 SASEGT. The CDR3 reads CASSEDRVHYGYTF. The DNA of the CDR3 is TGTGCCAGCAGTGAAGACAGGGTTCACTATGGCTACACCTTC.

This chain connects TRBV27 to TRBJ1-6, with TRBD1 matching over 11 bases. The length of the CDR3 is 19 residues. CDR1 MNHEY and CDR2 SMNVEV come from the germline V gene (reference sequence). J gave up 4 bases and V 6 bases, and 14 bases lay outside the gene matches. CDR3 sequence: CASRNPPGQGVRYNSPLHF. As DNA, the CDR3 is TGTGCCAGCAGAAATCCCCCGGGACAGGGGGTCCGATATAATTCACCCCTCCACTTT.

The chain links TRBV19 to TRBJ2-7; 9 bases map to TRBD2. The trim removed 3 bases at V and 4 bases at J, leaving 7 bases unmatched. Germline CDR1 reads LNHDA; CDR2 reads SQIVND (reference sequence). This CDR3 is 15 amino acids long. CDR3 in DNA: TGTGCCAGTAGTATGGCGGGAGGGCCTCTTTACGAGCAGTACTTC. This sequence encodes CASSMAGGPLYEQYF.

The chain has TRBV19 and TRBJ2-7, with TRBD2 matching 14 bases. Germline V gene sequence: CDR1 LNHDA, CDR2 SQIVND (reference sequence). The V gene end was trimmed by 1 base and the J gene end by 5 bases; junction bases not matched to a gene: 1. This CDR3 region has 15 residues. The CDR3 nucleotides are TGTGCCAGTAGTATAGGGGGACTAGCGGGAGACGAGCAGTACTTC. As protein: CASSIGGLAGDEQYF.

Concerning this clone: The same CDR3 arises from other DNA sequences in this sample as well. The chain recombines TRBV12-3 or TRBV12-4 with TRBJ1-1; D perhaps matches TRBD1 (5 bases). The CDR3 has 12 amino acids. V was trimmed by 6 bases and J by 6 bases, leaving 11 bases between them. CDR3 sequence (DNA): TGTGCCAGCAGCCCTGGGGGGTCTGAAGCTTTCTTT. This encodes CASSPGGSEAFF.

The chain is built from TRBV27 and TRBJ2-1; a possible D gene is TRBD2 (6 bases). With 3 bases removed from V and 3 bases from J, the gap between germline ends came to 9 bases. Germline V CDR1 and CDR2: MNHEY, SMNVEV (reference sequence). This CDR3 is built from 14 residues. CDR3 nucleotides: TGTGCCAGCAGTTTCGGGAGCAGCTACAATGAGCAGTTCTTC. It translates to CASSFGSSYNEQFF.

This chain joins TRBV5-8 and TRBJ2-1; unclear D gene. Deletions cut 4 bases from V and 3 bases from J, with 14 bases between. CDR3 length: 15 residues. Germline CDR1 reads SGHTS; CDR2 reads YDEGEE. The CDR3 spells CASSPAVRYYNEQFF. The CDR3, as DNA: TGTGCCAGCAGCCCCGCGGTGAGGTACTACAATGAGCAGTTCTTC.

The chain combines TRBV19 with TRBJ2-5; the match to TRBD1 covers 8 bases. Germline CDR1 is LNHDA and CDR2 is SQIVND (reference sequence). The junction had 6 bases not matched to a gene; V was cut back by 1 base and J by 5 bases. The CDR3 is 15 residues long. CDR3 nucleotide sequence: TGTGCCAGTAGTATAGGGGCAGGGGGCCGGGAGACCCAGTACTTC. Amino acids: CASSIGAGGRETQYF. Together with reference TRBV19 and TRBJ2-5, the CDR3 gives the full variable domain: DGGITQSPKYLFRKEGQNVTLSCEQNLNHDAMYWYRQDPGQGLRLIYYSQIVNDFQKGDIAEGYSVSREKKESFPLTVTSAQKNPTAFYLCASSIGAGGRETQYFGPGTRLLVL.

This chain uses TRBV4-1 with TRBJ2-1, with 8 bases fitting TRBD1. This CDR3 spans 14 amino acids. Germline V CDR1 and CDR2: MGHRA, YSYEKL. V trimming: 1 base; J trimming: 14 bases; junction bases outside the gene matches: 10. DNA for the CDR3: TGCGCCAGCAGCCAAGGAGGGACAGGTCATTCGGAGTTCTTC. It codes for CASSQGGTGHSEFF.

The rearrangement links TRBV5-4 to TRBJ2-1; TRBD1 matches at 7 bases. Germline V gene data show CDR1 as SGHNT and CDR2 as YYREEE (reference sequence). Trimming cost V 0 bases and J 7 bases; bases outside gene matches: 10. The CDR3 is 16 amino acids. Here the CDR3 DNA reads TGTGCCAGCAGCTTGGGAACGGTTTTCAGGGGGAATGAGCAGTTCTTC. Its protein product is CASSLGTVFRGNEQFF.

The rearrangement links TRBV4-2 to TRBJ1-1, with 8 positions matching TRBD1. Germline lookup yields CDR1 LGHNA and CDR2 YNFKEQ. This CDR3 region has 16 residues. V was clipped by 3 bases and J by 6 bases; unmatched bases: 12. The CDR3 coding sequence is TGTGCCAGCAGCCATGACCCGGGACAGGCCATCGCTGAAGCTTTCTTT. As protein: CASSHDPGQAIAEAFF.

The CDR3 protein is CASSLTTGSSYNSPLHF. The DNA for the CDR3 is TGTGCCAGCAGCTTAACTACAGGGAGCTCCTATAATTCACCCCTCCACTTT. This chain uses TRBV7-6 with TRBJ1-6, with D maybe TRBD1 (6 bases). The CDR3 is 17 residues long. Germline V gene sequence: CDR1 SGHVS, CDR2 FNYEAQ. V was trimmed by 2 bases and J by 0 bases, leaving 11 bases between them.

Regarding this clone: The junction shows a germline mismatch at one end, possibly a read error. The V and J genes are TRBV11-2 and TRBJ1-6; 8 bases match TRBD1. Germline-derived CDR1 and CDR2 are SGHAT and FQNNGV. The CDR3 has 14 amino acids. The chain's CDR3 is CASSLGQGGSPLHF. Written as DNA, the CDR3 is TGTGCCAGCAGTTTAGGACAGGGTGGTTCACCCCTCCACTTT.

A word on this clone: Germline is not matched at one junction end, which may reflect a read error. The genes are TRBV15 and TRBJ1-1; TRBD1 agrees at 8 bases. The CDR3 has 16 residues. The germline V gene encodes CDR1 LNHNV and CDR2 YYDKDF (reference sequence). Here the CDR3 DNA reads TGTGCCACCAGCGGAGACAGGGGTGATGGTACCACTGAAGCTTTCTTT. Protein sequence: CATSGDRGDGTTEAFF. Variable domain in full (rest from reference TRBV15 and TRBJ1-1): DAMVIQNPRYQVTQFGKPVTLSCSQTLNHNVMYWYQQKSSQAPKLLFHYYDKDFNNEADTPDNFQSRRPNTSFCFLDIRSPGLGDTAMYLCATSGDRGDGTTEAFFGQGTRLTVV.

For the CDR3, the DNA is TGTGCCAGCAGCCTGGGACAGACACTCATGAACACTGAAGCTTTCTTT. Its protein is CASSLGQTLMNTEAFF. The chain recombines TRBV11-1 with TRBJ1-1; TRBD1 matches 7 bases. The CDR3 covers 16 residues. Germline lookup yields CDR1 SGHAT and CDR2 FQDESV (reference sequence). The V and J ends lost 5 bases and 0 bases, in that order; junction bases with no gene match: 9.

This clone was counted a single time. The chain couples TRBV5-5 to TRBJ1-4; TRBD1 matches 7 bases. The CDR3 has 16 residues. Germline V lookup: CDR1 SGHKS, CDR2 YYEKEE (reference sequence). V was clipped by 0 bases and J by 0 bases; unmatched bases: 2. The CDR3 coding sequence is TGTGCCAGCAGCTTGGGGGACAGCTCAACTAATGAAAAACTGTTTTTT. Protein: CASSLGDSSTNEKLFF.

This rearrangement joins TRBV2 to TRBJ2-3, with 8 bases lining up with TRBD2. The V and J ends lost 8 bases and 7 bases, in that order; junction bases with no gene match: 11. The CDR3 loop spans 14 amino acids. The germline gives CDR1 SNHLY, CDR2 FYNNEI. In nucleotides, the CDR3 is TGTGCCAGCGAGGTCGGGAGGGCCCCATATACGCAGTATTTT. As protein: CASEVGRAPYTQYF.

The chain links TRBV3-1 (or the pseudogene TRBV3-2) to TRBJ2-7; the match to TRBD2 covers 9 bases. V gave up 4 bases and J gave up 3 bases; unmatched junction bases: 7. Per the germline V gene, CDR1 is LGHDT and CDR2 is YNNKEL (reference sequence). CDR3 size: 15 residues. This CDR3 reads CASSRGSGSHYEQYF. CDR3 nucleotides: TGTGCCAGCAGCCGAGGTAGCGGGAGTCACTACGAGCAGTACTTC.

This chain joins TRBV28 and TRBJ1-1; 7 bases align to TRBD1. The trim removed 5 bases at V and 0 bases at J, leaving 9 bases unmatched. Germline CDR1 and CDR2: MDHEN and SYDVKM. The CDR3 length is 16 residues. The CDR3 is CASSPSTGTVNTEAFF. The CDR3 nucleotides read TGTGCCAGCAGTCCCTCGACCGGGACAGTGAACACTGAAGCTTTCTTT.

The rearrangement uses TRBV19 and TRBJ2-7; 10 bases align to TRBD2. The CDR3 consists of 15 residues. Losses at the gene ends were 6 bases for V and 4 bases for J; bases not matched to a gene: 9. Germline values: CDR1 LNHDA, CDR2 SQIVND (reference sequence). This CDR3 is CASRESGRASYEQYF. The CDR3 DNA reads TGTGCCAGTAGGGAAAGCGGGAGGGCCTCGTACGAGCAGTACTTC.

V and J are TRBV13 and TRBJ1-1, with unresolved D. Germline V gene sequence: CDR1 PRHDT, CDR2 FYEKMQ (reference sequence). V dropped 1 base and J dropped 1 base, with 4 bases sitting between them. The CDR3 has 13 amino acids. The CDR3, as DNA: TGTGCCAGCAGCTTAGAAGCGAACACTGAAGCTTTCTTT. It encodes CASSLEANTEAFF. Complete variable domain (other parts from reference TRBV13 and TRBJ1-1): AAGVIQSPRHLIKEKRETATLKCYPIPRHDTVYWYQQGPGQDPQFLISFYEKMQSDKGSIPDRFSAQQFSDYHSELNMSSLELGDSALYFCASSLEANTEAFFGQGTRLTVV.

The CDR3 nucleotides are TGTGCCAGCAGCTTGGGGGGAATGGGGTTGAACACTGAAGCTTTCTTT. As protein: CASSLGGMGLNTEAFF. The chain couples TRBV7-2 to TRBJ1-1; D is possibly TRBD1 (5 bases). CDR3 size: 16 residues. Trimming took 3 bases from V and 0 from J, leaving 14 bases between them. Germline V gene lookup returns CDR1 SGHTA and CDR2 FQGNSA.